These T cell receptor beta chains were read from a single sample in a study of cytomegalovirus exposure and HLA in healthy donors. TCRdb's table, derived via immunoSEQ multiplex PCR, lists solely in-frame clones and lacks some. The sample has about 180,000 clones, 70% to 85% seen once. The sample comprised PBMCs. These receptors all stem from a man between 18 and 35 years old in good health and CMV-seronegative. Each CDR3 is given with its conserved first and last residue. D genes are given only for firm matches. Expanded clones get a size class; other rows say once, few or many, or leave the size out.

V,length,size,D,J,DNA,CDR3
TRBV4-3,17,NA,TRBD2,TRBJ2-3,TGCGCCAGCAGCCAAGATAGGAGCGGGAGGGGATCAGATACGCAGTATTTT,CASSQDRSGRGSDTQYF
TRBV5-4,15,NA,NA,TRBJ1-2,TGTGCCAGCAGCTTGCTAACTCGCGCGGATCAAGGCTACACCTTC,CASSLLTRADQGYTF
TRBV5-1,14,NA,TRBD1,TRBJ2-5,TGCGCCAGCAGCATACAGGGGGCCTTGGAGACCCAGTACTTC,CASSIQGALETQYF
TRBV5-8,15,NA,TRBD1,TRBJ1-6,TGTGCCAGCAGCTGGGGGACAGCCAGTAATTCACCCCTCCACTTT,CASSWGTASNSPLHF
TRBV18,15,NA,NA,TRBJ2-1,TGTGCCAGCTCCATAGTGGCGGGATCCGGAAATGAGCAGTTCTTC,CASSIVAGSGNEQFF
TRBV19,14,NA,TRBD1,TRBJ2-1,TGTGCCAGTAGTATCCCGACAGGGTACAATGAGCAGTTCTTC,CASSIPTGYNEQFF
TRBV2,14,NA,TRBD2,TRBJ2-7,TGTGCCAGCAGTGGACTAGCGGGAGGGTATGAGCAGTACTTC,CASSGLAGGYEQYF
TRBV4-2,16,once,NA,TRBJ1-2,TGTGCCAGCAGCCAAGATCAAGGGGGGGGCTGGTATGGCTACACCTTC,CASSQDQGGGWYGYTF
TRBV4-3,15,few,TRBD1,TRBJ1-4,TGCGCCAGCAGCCAAGTCGGGACAGGGAATGAAAAACTGTTTTTT,CASSQVGTGNEKLFF
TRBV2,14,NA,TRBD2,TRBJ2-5,TGTGCCAGCAGAAGCGGGGGGTGGCGAGAGACCCAGTACTTC,CASRSGGWRETQYF
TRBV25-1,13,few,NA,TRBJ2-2,TGTGCCAGCAGTGTTCCATCCACCGGGGAGCTGTTTTTT,CASSVPSTGELFF
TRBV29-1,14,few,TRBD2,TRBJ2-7,TGCAGCGTGGCGGGGACTAGCGGAAGCTACGAGCAGTACTTC,CSVAGTSGSYEQYF
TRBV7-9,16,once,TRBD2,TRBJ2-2,TGTGCCAGCATTCCGGGGATGGGACTAGCGACCGGGGAGCTGTTTTTT,CASIPGMGLATGELFF